These 8 T cell receptor beta chains originate from one sample sequenced in a study of beta chain features in type 1 diabetes. Antigen specificity for these receptors is unknown. Study-wide points: TCRB CDR3s were moderately but significantly shorter in Type 1 diabetes patients in all four CD4+ subsets.

cDNA synthesis used the whole RNA isolate, giving expressed TCRB sequences. Assay used: immunoSEQ multiplex PCR; TCRdb lists only in-frame clones, some missing. Altogether 300,000 to 350,000 clones are present, approximately 9.7% being singletons, with the ten largest covering approximately 1%. Sequenced input: central memory CD4+ T cells from blood. Source of these receptors: a man between 25 and 39 years old with type 1 diabetes.

V gene TRBV29-1 combines with J gene TRBJ2-7, with TRBD1 matching over 8 bases. The CDR3 consists of 12 residues. With 7 bases clipped from V and 1 base from J, the junction kept 3 bases outside the gene matches. Germline V gene data show CDR1 as SQVTM and CDR2 as ANQGSEA. CDR3 amino acids: CSARQGSYEQYF. The CDR3 DNA reads TGCAGCGCCCGACAGGGGTCCTACGAGCAGTACTTC.

The chain is built from TRBV30 and TRBJ2-1, with 11 bases lining up with TRBD2. Per germline, CDR1 GTSNPN and CDR2 SVGIG (reference sequence). The CDR3 is 16 amino acids. Trimming removed 3 bases from V and 5 bases from J; junction bases left unmatched: 9. The CDR3 spells CAWRLAGEGGHNEQFF. Here the CDR3 DNA reads TGTGCCTGGAGACTAGCGGGGGAAGGAGGCCACAATGAGCAGTTCTTC.

CDR3 coding DNA: TGCGCCAGCAGCCAAGATCATGGCAGGGCGCTTACGTTGTACTTC. This gives the protein CASSQDHGRALTLYF. The genes are TRBV4-3 and TRBJ2-4; TRBD1 is a possible D gene (5 bases). This CDR3 spans 15 amino acids. Trimming cost V 0 bases and J 15 bases, with 21 bases left between them. Germline V CDR1 and CDR2: LGHNA, YSLEER.

At least ten counts were recorded for this clone. This chain uses TRBV2 with TRBJ1-3; D unresolved. The CDR3 consists of 13 residues. V was pared by 11 bases and J by 0 bases, with 11 bases between. The germline V gene has CDR1 SNHLY and CDR2 FYNNEI. As DNA, the CDR3 is TGTGCCCAGCAGAGCAACTCTGGAAACACCATATATTTT. It is translated as CAQQSNSGNTIYF.

The rearrangement links TRBV6-5 to TRBJ2-7; no clear D gene. Trimming took 7 bases from V and 3 from J, leaving 13 bases between them. The CDR3 is 13 amino acids. CDR1 is MNHEY and CDR2 is SVGAGI in the germline V gene. CDR3: CASTARSIYEQYF. DNA of the CDR3: TGTGCCAGCACCGCCCGCTCCATCTACGAGCAGTACTTC.

This clone has just a few counts. V gene TRBV9 combines with J gene TRBJ1-4; D ambiguous. Trimming removed 0 bases from V and 6 bases from J, with 9 bases in between. Germline CDR1 reads SGDLS; CDR2 reads YYNGEE. This CDR3 contains 14 residues. CDR3 coding DNA: TGTGCCAGCAGCGTAGGCAATAAGGATGAAAAACTGTTTTTT. It specifies CASSVGNKDEKLFF.

This clone was counted at least ten times. The genes are TRBV2 and TRBJ2-4; D ambiguous. The germline V gene encodes CDR1 SNHLY and CDR2 FYNNEI. Trimming left V 1 base short and J 4 bases short, with 11 bases between. This CDR3 is 15 amino acids long. In DNA form, the CDR3 reads TGTGCCAGCAGTGAAGAGGTGGCACCTAAAAACATTCAGTACTTC. Protein product: CASSEEVAPKNIQYF.

This clone was found many times. The chain employs TRBV2 and TRBJ2-1; TRBD1 might be the D (6 bases). V lost 3 bases and J lost 8, with 14 bases in between. Germline V gives CDR1 SNHLY, CDR2 FYNNEI. The CDR3 consists of 14 residues. The CDR3 sequence: CASSDRGSLDEQFF. CDR3 in DNA: TGTGCCAGCAGTGACAGGGGAAGTTTGGATGAGCAGTTCTTC.